The 24 T cell receptor beta chains below were found in one sample sequenced in a study of T cell repertoires in cytomegalovirus infection. Antigens of these TCRs are unknown. TCRdb re-called the reads with MiXCR, one entry per CDR3 protein. This repertoire shows over 250,000 distinct CDR3 sequences, less than 25% found once; its top ten account for about 20%. The specimen was cultured PBMCs, collected from culture after CMV antigen stimulation. The receptors originated from a human donor in good health (CMV status not recorded). Some clones in this sample may be carry-over from other donors' samples.

A few counts support this clonotype. Relative to the germline gene, one junction end is altered; a read error may explain this. This sequence joins TRBV7-2 and TRBJ2-7; D is perhaps TRBD1 or TRBD2 (5 bases each). Germline assignment: CDR1 SGHTA and CDR2 FQGNSA. The CDR3 runs 13 residues. CDR3 nucleotide sequence: TGTGCCAGCAGCTTACTCGGAACCACGGCCGGGGCCTTC. Translation: CASSLLGTTAGAF.

This clonotype was picked up many times. The chain employs TRBV24-1 and TRBJ1-4; tentatively, D is TRBD1 (6 bases). Germline CDR1 KGHDR, CDR2 SFDVKD. The CDR3 is 17 residues long. Trimming pared 1 base from V and 3 bases from J, leaving 14 bases between. The CDR3, as DNA: TGTGCCACCAGTGATTTTCTCCAGGACAGAGCTAATGAAAAACTGTTTTTT. It yields the protein CATSDFLQDRANEKLFF.

The V and J genes are TRBV7-9 and TRBJ2-1; no definite D call. Germline V gene data show CDR1 as SEHNR and CDR2 as FQNEAQ (reference sequence). The V end was cut by 2 bases, the J end by 10 bases, with 21 bases between. This CDR3 region has 16 residues. The CDR3 here is CASSLRGESPSSEQFF. CDR3 nucleotide sequence: TGTGCCAGCAGCTTACGCGGTGAGTCTCCCTCTTCGGAGCAGTTCTTC.

CDR3 in amino acids: CASSEPWRGTYNEQFF. Written as DNA, the CDR3 is TGTGCCAGCAGCGAACCTTGGCGGGGGACCTACAATGAGCAGTTCTTC. This rearrangement joins TRBV5-6 to TRBJ2-1; 7 nucleotides agree with TRBD2. The germline V gene encodes CDR1 SGHDT and CDR2 YYEEEE. The CDR3 contains 16 residues. The trim removed 4 bases at V and 2 bases at J, leaving 9 bases unmatched.

V is TRBV15 and J is TRBJ2-5, with TRBD1 matching 7 bases. Germline CDR1 reads LNHNV; CDR2 reads YYDKDF (reference sequence). J lost 2 bases, V lost 3 bases, and 3 bases had no gene match. This CDR3 is 14 amino acids long. CDR3 sequence (DNA): TGTGCCACCAGCAGCAGGGGGTTACAAGAGACCCAGTACTTC. Amino acids: CATSSRGLQETQYF.

This clonotype has at least ten counts. The V call is TRBV7-2, the J call TRBJ1-5; D possibly corresponds to TRBD1 (5 bases). CDR1 and CDR2 from the germline V gene are SGHTA and FQGNSA. The CDR3 is made up of 14 amino acids. The V end lost 8 bases, the J end lost 0 bases, and 11 bases lay between the germline ends. The chain's CDR3 is CASDWGISNQPQHF. The CDR3, as DNA: TGTGCCAGCGACTGGGGGATTAGCAATCAGCCCCAGCATTTT. The variable domain in full, completed from reference TRBV7-2 and TRBJ1-5, reads GAGVSQSPSNKVTEKGKDVELRCDPISGHTALYWYRQSLGQGLEFLIYFQGNSAPDKSGLPSDRFSAERTGGSVSTLTIQRTQQEDSAVYLCASDWGISNQPQHFGDGTRLSIL.

At least ten counts were recorded for this clonotype. The chain carries TRBV7-9 and TRBJ2-5; D is perhaps TRBD1 or TRBD2 (6 bases each). The CDR3 totals 16 residues. Trimming removed 3 bases at V and 4 bases at J, with 18 bases between. Germline V lookup: CDR1 SEHNR, CDR2 FQNEAQ (reference sequence). This CDR3 reads CASSLFGGGVRETQYF. CDR3 coding DNA: TGTGCCAGCAGCTTGTTTGGAGGGGGTGTACGAGAGACCCAGTACTTC.

This clonotype has a count of ten or more. The chain employs TRBV7-2 and TRBJ1-5, with TRBD1 matching over 8 bases. CDR1 is SGHTA, CDR2 FQGNSA, per germline. This CDR3 is 16 amino acids long. V dropped 2 bases and J dropped 6; count of bases not matched to a gene: 9. As DNA, the CDR3 is TGTGCCAGCAGCTTATCCGACAGGGGATGGATTCAGCCCCAGCATTTT. Translation gives CASSLSDRGWIQPQHF.

Concerning this clonotype itself: A much larger clone sits a single nucleotide away, making a read error possible. The CDR3 does not close with the conserved phenylalanine or tryptophan, likely indicating a read error. Written as DNA, the CDR3 is TGTGCCAGCAGCCCCCAGGAGAGAGATGAGCAGTTCATC. This translates into CASSPQERDEQFI. The chain is built from TRBV7-9 and TRBJ2-1, with no clear D. CDR1 and CDR2 (germline): SEHNR, FQNEAQ (reference sequence). The CDR3 covers 13 residues. The V and J ends lost 5 bases and 8 bases respectively, with 13 bases between them.

This clonotype was recorded a few times. The V and J genes are TRBV27 and TRBJ2-5; D unclear. V was shortened by 6 bases and J by 0 bases, with 5 bases between the two germline ends. There are 12 residues in the CDR3. Germline-derived CDR1 and CDR2 are MNHEY and SMNVEV (reference sequence). CDR3 coding DNA: TGTGCCAGCAGCCAAGACCAAGAGACCCAGTACTTC. Its protein is CASSQDQETQYF.

The chain is built from TRBV10-2 and TRBJ1-1; D possibly corresponds to TRBD1 (5 bases). CDR3 size: 15 residues. From germline, CDR1 is WSHSY and CDR2 SAAADI. Trimming removed 9 bases at V and 1 base at J, with 18 bases between. The chain's CDR3 is CASPLFGGRNTEAFF. In DNA, the CDR3 is TGCGCCAGTCCCCTCTTTGGGGGGAGGAACACTGAAGCTTTCTTT.

This chain joins TRBV9 and TRBJ2-7; no clear D gene. CDR3 length: 13 residues. Germline V gene sequence: CDR1 SGDLS, CDR2 YYNGEE. The ends were cut back, 2 bases at V and 4 bases at J, with 10 bases in the middle. In DNA form, the CDR3 reads TGTGCCAGCAGCGTCGGAGCCCATTACGAGCAGTACTTC. This codes for CASSVGAHYEQYF.

This clonotype appeared a few times. The chain employs TRBV9 and TRBJ2-4; TRBD2 aligns across 7 bases. V lost 3 bases, J lost 0 bases, and 12 bases stayed unmatched. The CDR3 runs to 18 residues. Germline CDR1 is SGDLS and CDR2 is YYNGEE. The CDR3 sequence: CASSAPQDSGLAKNIQYF. The CDR3 coding sequence is TGTGCCAGCAGCGCTCCCCAGGATAGCGGGCTAGCCAAAAACATTCAGTACTTC. The full variable domain, its missing parts supplied by reference TRBV9 and TRBJ2-4, is DSGVTQTPKHLITATGQRVTLRCSPRSGDLSVYWYQQSLDQGLQFLIQYYNGEERAKGNILERFSAQQFPDLHSELNLSSLELGDSALYFCASSAPQDSGLAKNIQYFGAGTRLSVL.

This clonotype occurred many times. The chain is built from TRBV7-8 and TRBJ2-7, with 12 bases aligning to TRBD2. CDR1 SGHVS and CDR2 FQNEAQ come from the germline V gene. Trimming took 4 bases from V and 2 from J; bases not matched to a gene: 6. This CDR3 comprises 16 residues. The CDR3, as DNA: TGTGCCAGCAGCTCGGGTCGACTAGCGGGAGCCTACGAGCAGTACTTC. Encoded protein: CASSSGRLAGAYEQYF.

This clonotype showed up many times. Here the CDR3 DNA reads TGTGCCAGCAGCTTTGCAGGGGGCTTCGGCTACACCTTC. This encodes CASSFAGGFGYTF. The chain combines TRBV11-2 with TRBJ1-2; 8 positions match TRBD1. There are 13 residues in the CDR3. The trim removed 3 bases at V and 8 bases at J, leaving 5 bases unmatched. Germline CDR1 reads SGHAT; CDR2 reads FQNNGV. Full variable domain (rest looked up from reference TRBV11-2 and TRBJ1-2): EAGVAQSPRYKIIEKRQSVAFWCNPISGHATLYWYQQILGQGPKLLIQFQNNGVVDDSQLPKDRFSAERLKGVDSTLKIQPAKLEDSAVYLCASSFAGGFGYTFGSGTRLTVV.

This clonotype was seen a few times. The chain joins TRBV20-1 to TRBJ2-1, with 7 bases aligning to TRBD1. V was clipped by 5 bases and J by 0 bases; unmatched bases: 4. The germline V gene has CDR1 DFQATT and CDR2 SNEGSKA (reference sequence). This CDR3 region has 14 residues. CDR3 nucleotides: TGCAGTGCTCGGGGACAGAGCTCCTACAATGAGCAGTTCTTC. This gives the protein CSARGQSSYNEQFF.

The V gene is TRBV29-1, the J gene TRBJ2-3, with 10 bases aligning to TRBD2. The V and J ends lost 2 bases and 6 bases, in that order; junction bases with no gene match: 5. The CDR3 spans 14 residues. Germline CDR1 is SQVTM and CDR2 is ANQGSEA. This CDR3 reads CSVELAGAGDTQYF. The CDR3 DNA sequence: TGCAGCGTTGAACTAGCGGGAGCCGGGGATACGCAGTATTTT.

The genes are TRBV12-3 or TRBV12-4 and TRBJ2-6; unclear D gene. V was clipped by 11 bases and J by 1 base, with 9 bases between them. CDR3 length: 13 residues. The DNA for the CDR3 is TGTGCCTCCGAGCCATCTGGGGCCAACGTCCTGACTTTC. Protein sequence: CASEPSGANVLTF.

The gene calls are TRBV12-3 or TRBV12-4 and TRBJ1-2; D is possibly TRBD1 (5 bases). Trimming pared 6 bases from V and 1 base from J, leaving 15 bases between. The CDR3 runs to 15 residues. The CDR3, as DNA: TGTGCCAGCAGCCTCGGGGGTCCGATTAACTATGGCTACACCTTC. Translated, it gives CASSLGGPINYGYTF.

This clonotype has more than one count but fewer than ten. V and J are TRBV7-2 and TRBJ2-5, with 7 bases that match TRBD1. This CDR3 has 14 residues. J was trimmed by 5 bases and V by 4 bases; bases with no gene match: 7. Germline V gives CDR1 SGHTA, CDR2 FQGNSA. CDR3 in amino acids: CASSSPTGTETQYF. The CDR3 nucleotides read TGTGCCAGCAGCTCTCCGACAGGGACGGAGACCCAGTACTTC. Variable domain in full (rest from reference TRBV7-2 and TRBJ2-5): GAGVSQSPSNKVTEKGKDVELRCDPISGHTALYWYRQSLGQGLEFLIYFQGNSAPDKSGLPSDRFSAERTGGSVSTLTIQRTQQEDSAVYLCASSSPTGTETQYFGPGTRLLVL.

The chain joins TRBV24-1 to TRBJ2-1; the D gene is possibly TRBD2 (6 bases). Trimming left V 1 base short and J 6 bases short, with 12 bases between. Germline CDR1 reads KGHDR; CDR2 reads SFDVKD. The CDR3 consists of 15 residues. CDR3 coding DNA: TGTGCCACCAGTGATTTCGCCGGGGGACTCAATGAGCAGTTCTTC. As protein: CATSDFAGGLNEQFF.

In this sample, this clonotype turned up many times. The rearrangement links TRBV27 to TRBJ2-1, with 10 bases matching TRBD2. The germline V gene encodes CDR1 MNHEY and CDR2 SMNVEV (reference sequence). Trimming took 5 bases from V and 9 from J; bases not matched to a gene: 7. The CDR3 runs to 14 residues. CDR3 nucleotide sequence: TGTGCCAGCAGTCCGGGACTAGCGCTGGCTGAGCAGTTCTTC. Residues: CASSPGLALAEQFF.

This clonotype was seen ten or more times. The chain is built from TRBV7-2 and TRBJ2-1, with 11 positions matching TRBD2. Germline CDR1 is SGHTA and CDR2 is FQGNSA. This CDR3 spans 16 amino acids. V shed 5 bases and J 4 bases; nucleotides not matched to a gene: 7. The CDR3 nucleotides are TGTGCCAGCAGCCCCACCGGGACTAGCGGATACAATGAGCAGTTCTTC. Protein: CASSPTGTSGYNEQFF.

This clonotype was picked up one time. The J gene is TRBJ2-1, the V gene TRBV29-1; D remains ambiguous. The CDR3 runs to 13 residues. Germline assignment: CDR1 SQVTM and CDR2 ANQGSEA. The V end was cut by 3 bases, the J end by 0 bases, with 6 bases between. CDR3 sequence: CSVDPSSYNEQFF. The CDR3 nucleotides are TGCAGCGTTGACCCTAGCTCCTACAATGAGCAGTTCTTC.